These T cell receptor beta chains were read from a single sample in a study of blood T cell repertoires in COVID-19. Clones were read by immunoSEQ multiplex PCR, and TCRdb kept only the in-frame ones, dropping some. The sample consists of under 80,000 clones, 88% of them appearing once. The sequenced material came from peripheral blood. The receptors stem from a human donor in a cohort sampled during active COVID-19. Each CDR3 is given without its conserved first and last residue.

j_call v_call cdr3_aa
TRBJ1-3 TRBV7-6 ASSLRSSESGNTIY
TRBJ1-5 TRBV28 ASSLLIQGAGRQPQH
TRBJ1-2 TRBV19 ASSQVRGSGYT
TRBJ2-1 TRBV5-1 ASSLRTVNEQF
TRBJ2-3 TRBV6-6 ASSGTSGITDTQY
TRBJ1-2 TRBV29-1 SATGTGGSSGGYT
TRBJ1-1 TRBV3-1/TRBV3-2 ASSQSGADHGAF
TRBJ1-2 TRBV7-9 ASIHDTGTYGYT
TRBJ2-1 TRBV7-9 ASSLVTGSYNEQF
TRBJ1-5 TRBV19 ASSIVYRDSNQPQH
TRBJ1-5 TRBV6-2/TRBV6-3 ASSYRGQAVQPQH
TRBJ1-1 TRBV5-4 ASSTRDRGRLGTEAF
TRBJ2-2 TRBV6-5 ASSSGTKSGELF
TRBJ2-5 TRBV5-4 ASSLPQGPETQY
TRBJ2-7 TRBV6-5 ASSYGGRGYPYEQY
TRBJ2-4 TRBV6-5 ASSSSGTGTIQY
TRBJ1-6 TRBV5-8 ASGGSSPLH
TRBJ1-4 TRBV7-9 AGSGSDGEKLF
TRBJ2-1 TRBV28 ASMSTRGNYNEQF
TRBJ1-5 TRBV5-1 ASSSFPGENQPQH
TRBJ1-1 TRBV19 ASSFQQGHSEAF
TRBJ2-1 TRBV15 ATSRASASVNNEQF
TRBJ2-7 TRBV5-1 ASSLGLAGFYEQY
TRBJ1-5 TRBV28 ASSPPVWTLLRPQGNQPQH
TRBJ1-5 TRBV2 ASKEGASSNQPQH
TRBJ2-5 TRBV7-9 ASSNGDYARETQY